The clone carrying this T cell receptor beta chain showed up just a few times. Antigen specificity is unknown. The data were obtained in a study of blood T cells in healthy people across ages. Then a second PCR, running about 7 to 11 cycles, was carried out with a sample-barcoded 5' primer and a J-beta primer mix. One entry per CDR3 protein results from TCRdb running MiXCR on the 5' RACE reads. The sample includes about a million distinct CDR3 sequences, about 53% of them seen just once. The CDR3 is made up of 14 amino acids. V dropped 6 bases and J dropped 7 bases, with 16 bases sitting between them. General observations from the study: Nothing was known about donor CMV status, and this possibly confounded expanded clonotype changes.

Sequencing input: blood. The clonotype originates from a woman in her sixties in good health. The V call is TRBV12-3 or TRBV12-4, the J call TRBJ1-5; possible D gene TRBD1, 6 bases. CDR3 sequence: CASRPQGGRQPQHF. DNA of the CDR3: TGTGCCAGCAGGCCACAGGGAGGGAGGCAGCCCCAGCATTTT.